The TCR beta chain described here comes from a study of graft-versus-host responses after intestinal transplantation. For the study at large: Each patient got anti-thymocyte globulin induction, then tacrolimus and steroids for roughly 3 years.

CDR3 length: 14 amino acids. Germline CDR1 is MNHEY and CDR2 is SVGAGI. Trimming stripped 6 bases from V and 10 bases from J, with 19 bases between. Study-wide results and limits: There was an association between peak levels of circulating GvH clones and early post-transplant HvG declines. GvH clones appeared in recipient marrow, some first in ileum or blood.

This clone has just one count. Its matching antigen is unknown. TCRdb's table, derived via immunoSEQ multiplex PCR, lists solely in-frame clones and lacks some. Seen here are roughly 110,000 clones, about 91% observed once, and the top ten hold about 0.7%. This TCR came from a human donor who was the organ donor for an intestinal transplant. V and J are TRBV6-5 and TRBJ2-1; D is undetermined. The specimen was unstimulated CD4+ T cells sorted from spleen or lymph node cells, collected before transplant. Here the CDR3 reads CASRDDLHSIEQFF. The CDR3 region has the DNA TGTGCCAGCAGAGACGACTTGCATTCAATAGAGCAGTTCTTC.